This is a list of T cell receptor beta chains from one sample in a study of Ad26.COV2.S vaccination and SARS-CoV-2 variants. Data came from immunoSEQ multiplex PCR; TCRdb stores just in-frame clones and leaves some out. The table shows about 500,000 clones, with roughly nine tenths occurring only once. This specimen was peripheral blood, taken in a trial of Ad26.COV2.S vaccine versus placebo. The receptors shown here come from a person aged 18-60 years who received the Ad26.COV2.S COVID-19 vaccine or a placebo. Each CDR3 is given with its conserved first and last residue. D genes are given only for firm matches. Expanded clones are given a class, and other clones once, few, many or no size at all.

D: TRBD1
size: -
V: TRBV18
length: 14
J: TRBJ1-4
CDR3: CASSPRGLGEKLFF
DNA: TGTGCCAGCTCACCGAGGGGGCTGGGTGAAAAACTGTTTTTT

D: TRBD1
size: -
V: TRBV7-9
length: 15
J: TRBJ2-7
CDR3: CASSSSGTGLYEQYF
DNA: TGTGCCAGCAGCTCCTCCGGGACAGGGCTCTACGAGCAGTACTTC

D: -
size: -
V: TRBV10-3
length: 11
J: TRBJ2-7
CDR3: CAISAGYEQYF
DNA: TGTGCCATCAGCGCAGGCTACGAGCAGTACTTC

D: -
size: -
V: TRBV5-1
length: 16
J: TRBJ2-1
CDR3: CASSLVGQVGTNEQFF
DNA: TGCGCCAGCAGCTTGGTGGGGCAGGTGGGAACTAATGAGCAGTTCTTC

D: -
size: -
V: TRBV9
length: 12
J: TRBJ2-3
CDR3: CASSVSGDTQYF
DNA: TGTGCCAGCAGCGTAAGCGGGGATACGCAGTATTTT

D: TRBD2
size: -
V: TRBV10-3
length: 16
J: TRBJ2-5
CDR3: CAISESIAGGQETQYF
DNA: TGTGCCATCAGTGAGTCGATAGCGGGGGGACAAGAGACCCAGTACTTC

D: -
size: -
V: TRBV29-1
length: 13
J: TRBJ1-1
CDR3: CSVGTLQKYEAFF
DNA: TGCAGCGTTGGCACTCTACAGAAATATGAAGCTTTCTTT

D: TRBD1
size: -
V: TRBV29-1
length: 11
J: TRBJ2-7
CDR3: CSVETGGEQYF
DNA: TGCAGCGTTGAGACAGGGGGCGAGCAGTACTTC

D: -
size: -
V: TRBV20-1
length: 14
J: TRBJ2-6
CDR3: CSASRGPGANVLTF
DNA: TGCAGTGCTAGTAGGGGTCCCGGGGCCAACGTCCTGACTTTC

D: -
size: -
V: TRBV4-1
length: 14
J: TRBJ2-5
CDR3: CASSPRVFTETQYF
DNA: TGCGCCAGCAGCCCCAGGGTGTTCACTGAGACCCAGTACTTC

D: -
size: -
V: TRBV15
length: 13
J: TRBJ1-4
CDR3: CATRVGQFEKLFF
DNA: TGTGCCACCAGGGTTGGACAGTTTGAAAAACTGTTTTTT

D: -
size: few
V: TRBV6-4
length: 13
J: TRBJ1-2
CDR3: CASSEGEGYGYTF
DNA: TGTGCCAGCAGTGAAGGGGAGGGCTATGGCTACACCTTC

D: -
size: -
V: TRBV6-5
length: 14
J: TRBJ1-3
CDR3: CASSYTSSGNTIYF
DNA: TGTGCCAGCAGTTACACGAGCTCTGGAAACACCATATATTTT

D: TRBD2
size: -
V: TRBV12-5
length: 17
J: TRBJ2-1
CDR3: CASGFVRSGSNYNEQFF
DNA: TGTGCTAGTGGTTTTGTCCGGAGCGGGAGTAACTACAATGAGCAGTTCTTC

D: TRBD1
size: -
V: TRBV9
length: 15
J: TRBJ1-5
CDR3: CASSVGQGANQPQHF
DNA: TGTGCCAGCAGCGTAGGGCAGGGGGCCAATCAGCCCCAGCATTTT

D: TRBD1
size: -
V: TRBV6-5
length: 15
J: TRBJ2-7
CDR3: CASSYSWQGAYEQYF
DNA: TGTGCCAGCAGTTACTCGTGGCAGGGGGCCTACGAGCAGTACTTC

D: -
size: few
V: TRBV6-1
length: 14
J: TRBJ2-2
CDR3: CASSETDEAGELFF
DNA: TGTGCCAGCAGTGAAACAGATGAGGCCGGGGAGCTGTTTTTT